The following is a T cell receptor beta chain sequence with its context. Its antigen is as yet unknown. This sample is part of a study of T cells expressing NK-cell markers. Background on the study: The authors derived TCR beta repertoires from sorted CD3+CD56+NKG2C+, CD3+CD56+NKG2C- and CD3+CD56-NKG2C+ T cells. HCMV serostatus: most of the eight sequenced donors positive, one negative.

Reanalyzing the 5' RACE reads, TCRdb keeps one entry per CDR3 protein, without DNA. This repertoire includes about 410,000 distinct CDR3 sequences. Study-wide results and limits: Dominant NKG2C+ clonotype frequencies of 1.0-7.0% of CD8+ T cells were measured in about 6 donors.

This sequence was found in a woman in her forties or fifties in good health. Sequencing was done on a sample of blood T cells: a sorted CD56 or NKG2C T cell subset, CD4+ or CD8+ T cells, or bulk PBMC T cells (not recorded which).

The chain's CDR3 is CASSSGLAVYNEQFF. The chain employs TRBV7-3 and TRBJ2-1; TCRdb reports TRBD2, a call that lacks DNA to check it against. In germline, CDR1 is SGHTA, CDR2 FQGTGA. The CDR3 sequence is 15 residues long. The full variable domain, rest sourced from reference TRBV7-3 and TRBJ2-1, is GAGVSQTPSNKVTEKGKYVELRCDPISGHTALYWYRQSLGQGPEFLIYFQGTGAADDSGLPNDRFFAVRPEGSVSTLKIQRTERGDSAVYLCASSSGLAVYNEQFFGPGTRLTVL.